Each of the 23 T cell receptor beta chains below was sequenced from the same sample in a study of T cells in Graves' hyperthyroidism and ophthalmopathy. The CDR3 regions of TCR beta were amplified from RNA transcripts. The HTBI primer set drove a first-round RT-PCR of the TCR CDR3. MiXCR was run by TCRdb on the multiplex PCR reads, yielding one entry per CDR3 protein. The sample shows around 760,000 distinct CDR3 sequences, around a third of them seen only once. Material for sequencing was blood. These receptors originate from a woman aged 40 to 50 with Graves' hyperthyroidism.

CDR3 coding DNA: TGTGCCAGTAGTACCGGGTGGGGGGGCATGAACACTGAAGCTTTCTTT. It encodes CASSTGWGGMNTEAFF. V gene TRBV19 combines with J gene TRBJ1-1, with D tentatively TRBD1 (6 bases). The CDR3 extends over 16 amino acids. Trimming pared 4 bases from V and 0 bases from J, leaving 15 bases between. CDR1 LNHDA and CDR2 SQIVND come from the germline V gene (reference sequence). The full variable domain, rest sourced from reference TRBV19 and TRBJ1-1, is DGGITQSPKYLFRKEGQNVTLSCEQNLNHDAMYWYRQDPGQGLRLIYYSQIVNDFQKGDIAEGYSVSREKKESFPLTVTSAQKNPTAFYLCASSTGWGGMNTEAFFGQGTRLTVV.

CDR3 residues: CASRRSGLYLSPLHF. DNA for the CDR3: TGTGCCAGCAGGCGTAGCGGACTTTACTTATCACCCCTCCACTTT. The chain uses TRBV2 and TRBJ1-6; D ambiguous. The CDR3 loop spans 15 amino acids. CDR1 is SNHLY, CDR2 FYNNEI, per germline. V lost 6 bases and J 10 bases, leaving 19 bases between the germline ends. The full variable domain, rest sourced from reference TRBV2 and TRBJ1-6, is EPEVTQTPSHQVTQMGQEVILRCVPISNHLYFYWYRQILGQKVEFLVSFYNNEISEKSEIFDDQFSVERPDGSNFTLKIRSTKLEDSAMYFCASRRSGLYLSPLHFGNGTRLTVT.

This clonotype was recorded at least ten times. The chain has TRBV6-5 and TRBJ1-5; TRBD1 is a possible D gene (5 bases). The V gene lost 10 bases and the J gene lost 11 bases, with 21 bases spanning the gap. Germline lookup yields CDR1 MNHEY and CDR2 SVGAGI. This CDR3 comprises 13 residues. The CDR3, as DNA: TGTGCCACCCACAGGACGCGCAAAGGAGCCCAGCATTTT. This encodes CATHRTRKGAQHF.

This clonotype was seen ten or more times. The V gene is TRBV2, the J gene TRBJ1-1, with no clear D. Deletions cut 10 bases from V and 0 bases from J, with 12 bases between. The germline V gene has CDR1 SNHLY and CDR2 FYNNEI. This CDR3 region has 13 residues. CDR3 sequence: CATRRRLNTEAFF. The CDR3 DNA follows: TGTGCCACCCGTCGCCGCCTGAACACTGAAGCTTTCTTT.

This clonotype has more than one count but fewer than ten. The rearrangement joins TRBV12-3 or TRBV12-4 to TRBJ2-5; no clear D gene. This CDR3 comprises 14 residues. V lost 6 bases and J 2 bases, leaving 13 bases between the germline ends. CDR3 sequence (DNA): TGTGCCAGCAGGCCGAGAGATATGCAAGAGACCCAGTACTTC. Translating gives CASRPRDMQETQYF.

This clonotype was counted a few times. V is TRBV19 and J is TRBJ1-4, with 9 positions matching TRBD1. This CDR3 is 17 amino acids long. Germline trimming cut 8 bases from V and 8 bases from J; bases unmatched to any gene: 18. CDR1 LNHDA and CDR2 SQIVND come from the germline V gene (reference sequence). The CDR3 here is CASCDQPTGQGREKLFF. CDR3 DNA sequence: TGTGCCAGTTGTGACCAACCTACGGGACAGGGAAGGGAAAAACTGTTTTTT.

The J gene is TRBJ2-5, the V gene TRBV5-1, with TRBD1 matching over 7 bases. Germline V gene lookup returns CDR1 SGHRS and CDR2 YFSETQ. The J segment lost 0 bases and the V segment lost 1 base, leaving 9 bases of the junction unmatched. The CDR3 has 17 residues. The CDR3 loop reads CASSLSPGTVYQETQYF. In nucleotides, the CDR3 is TGCGCCAGCAGCTTGTCCCCAGGGACAGTCTACCAAGAGACCCAGTACTTC.

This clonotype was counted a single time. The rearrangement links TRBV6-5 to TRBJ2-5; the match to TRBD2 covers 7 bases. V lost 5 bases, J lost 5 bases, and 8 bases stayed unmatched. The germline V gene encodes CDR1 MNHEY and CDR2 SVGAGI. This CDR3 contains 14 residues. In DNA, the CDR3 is TGTGCCAGCAGTGTCTGCGGGAGTGCGGAGACCCAGTACTTC. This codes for CASSVCGSAETQYF.

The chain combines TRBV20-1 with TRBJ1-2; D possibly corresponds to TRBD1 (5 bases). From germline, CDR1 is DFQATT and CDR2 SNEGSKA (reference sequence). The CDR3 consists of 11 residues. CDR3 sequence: CSGRGNYGYTF. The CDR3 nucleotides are TGCAGCGGGCGGGGGAACTATGGCTACACCTTC.

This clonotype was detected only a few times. The CDR3 protein is CSARVTGGDYNSPLHF. In nucleotides, the CDR3 is TGCAGTGCTAGAGTGACAGGGGGCGATTATAATTCACCCCTCCACTTT. The chain joins TRBV20-1 to TRBJ1-6; 10 bases line up with TRBD1. This CDR3 region has 16 residues. Germline V gene lookup returns CDR1 DFQATT and CDR2 SNEGSKA (reference sequence). V shed 1 base and J 4 bases; nucleotides not matched to a gene: 4.

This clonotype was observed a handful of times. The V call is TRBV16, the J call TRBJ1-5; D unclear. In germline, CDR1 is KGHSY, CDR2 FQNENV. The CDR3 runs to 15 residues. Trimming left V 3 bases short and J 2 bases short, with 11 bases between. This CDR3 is CASSHAMGGNQPQHF. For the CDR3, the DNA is TGTGCCAGCAGCCACGCCATGGGCGGCAATCAGCCCCAGCATTTT.

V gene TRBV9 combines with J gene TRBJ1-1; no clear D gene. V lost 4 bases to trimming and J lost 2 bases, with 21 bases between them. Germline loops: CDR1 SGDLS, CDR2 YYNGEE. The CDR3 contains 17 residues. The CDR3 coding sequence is TGTGCCAGCAGCCCTCGAGGGCAGTTGGGAGGTAACACTGAAGCTTTCTTT. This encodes CASSPRGQLGGNTEAFF.

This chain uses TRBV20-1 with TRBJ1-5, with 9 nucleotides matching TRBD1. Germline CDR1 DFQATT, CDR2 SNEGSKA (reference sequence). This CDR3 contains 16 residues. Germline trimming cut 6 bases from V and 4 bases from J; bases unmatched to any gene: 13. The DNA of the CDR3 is TGCAGTGCCGACAACCCGGGACAGGGAGGAAATCAGCCCCAGCATTTT. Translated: CSADNPGQGGNQPQHF.

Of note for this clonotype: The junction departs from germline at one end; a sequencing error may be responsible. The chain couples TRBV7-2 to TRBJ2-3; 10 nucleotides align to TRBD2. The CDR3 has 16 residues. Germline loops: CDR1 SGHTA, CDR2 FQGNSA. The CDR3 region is CASSQDGTSATNTQYF. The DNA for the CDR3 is TGCGCCAGCAGCCAAGATGGGACTAGCGCGACGAATACGCAGTATTTT. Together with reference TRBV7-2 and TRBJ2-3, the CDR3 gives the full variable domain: GAGVSQSPSNKVTEKGKDVELRCDPISGHTALYWYRQSLGQGLEFLIYFQGNSAPDKSGLPSDRFSAERTGGSVSTLTIQRTQQEDSAVYLCASSQDGTSATNTQYFGPGTRLTVL.

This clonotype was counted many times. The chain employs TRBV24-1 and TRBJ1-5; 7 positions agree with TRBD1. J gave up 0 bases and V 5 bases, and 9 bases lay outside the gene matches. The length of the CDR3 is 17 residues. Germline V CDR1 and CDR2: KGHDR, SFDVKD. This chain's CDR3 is CATSGGAGGYSNQPQHF. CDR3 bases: TGTGCCACCAGTGGTGGGGCAGGGGGATATAGCAATCAGCCCCAGCATTTT.

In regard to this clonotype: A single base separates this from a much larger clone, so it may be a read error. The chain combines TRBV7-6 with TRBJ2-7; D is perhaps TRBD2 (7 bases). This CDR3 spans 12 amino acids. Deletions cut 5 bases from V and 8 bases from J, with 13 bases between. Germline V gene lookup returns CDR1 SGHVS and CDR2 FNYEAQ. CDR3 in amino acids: CASSGGGHKQYF. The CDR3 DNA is TGTGCCAGCAGCGGGGGGGGGCACAAGCAGTACTTC.

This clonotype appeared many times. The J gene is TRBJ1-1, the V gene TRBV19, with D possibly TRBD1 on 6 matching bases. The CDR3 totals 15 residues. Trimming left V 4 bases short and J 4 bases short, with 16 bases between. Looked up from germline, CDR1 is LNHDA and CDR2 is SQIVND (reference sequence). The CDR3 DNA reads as TGTGCCAGTAGTAAGGGGGACAATATCCCCACTGAAGCTTTCTTT. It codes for CASSKGDNIPTEAFF.

For the CDR3, the DNA is TGTGCCTGGAGTGCAGGGGGGTATGGCTACACCTTC. Its translation is CAWSAGGYGYTF. This chain joins TRBV30 and TRBJ1-2; 7 positions agree with TRBD1. V shed 1 base and J 5 bases; nucleotides not matched to a gene: 1. CDR1 and CDR2 from the germline V gene are GTSNPN and SVGIG (reference sequence). The CDR3 is 12 residues long.

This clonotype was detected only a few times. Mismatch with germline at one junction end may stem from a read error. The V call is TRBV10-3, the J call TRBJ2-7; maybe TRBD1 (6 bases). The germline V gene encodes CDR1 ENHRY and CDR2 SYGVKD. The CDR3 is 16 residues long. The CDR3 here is CASSTTDSKPSYEQYF. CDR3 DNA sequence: TGTGCCAGCAGTACCACGGACAGTAAACCTTCCTACGAGCAGTACTTC.

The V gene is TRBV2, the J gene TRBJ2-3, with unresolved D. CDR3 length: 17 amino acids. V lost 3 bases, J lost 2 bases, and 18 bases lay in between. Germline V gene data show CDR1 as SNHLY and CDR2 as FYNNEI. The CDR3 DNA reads TGTGCCAGCAGTGACTTGCCAGCCAGCACCCTCACAGATACGCAGTATTTT. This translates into CASSDLPASTLTDTQYF.

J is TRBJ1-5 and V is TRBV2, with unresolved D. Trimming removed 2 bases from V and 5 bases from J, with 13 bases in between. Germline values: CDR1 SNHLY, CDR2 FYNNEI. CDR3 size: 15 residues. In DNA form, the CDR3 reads TGTGCCAGCAGTGAATATGAACCGGATTATCAGCCCCAGCATTTT. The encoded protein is CASSEYEPDYQPQHF.

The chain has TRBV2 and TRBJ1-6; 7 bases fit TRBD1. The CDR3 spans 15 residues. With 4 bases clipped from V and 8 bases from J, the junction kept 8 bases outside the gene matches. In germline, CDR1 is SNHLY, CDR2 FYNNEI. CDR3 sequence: CASSGRQGSDSPLHF. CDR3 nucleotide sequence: TGTGCCAGCAGTGGGAGACAGGGAAGTGATTCACCCCTCCACTTT.

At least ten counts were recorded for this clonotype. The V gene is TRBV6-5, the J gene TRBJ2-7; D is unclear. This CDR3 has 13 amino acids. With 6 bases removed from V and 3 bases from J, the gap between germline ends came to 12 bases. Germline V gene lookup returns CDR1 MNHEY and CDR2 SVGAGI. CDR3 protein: CASSAPTNYEQYF. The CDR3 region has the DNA TGTGCCAGCAGCGCCCCTACCAACTACGAGCAGTACTTC.